A selection of T cell receptor beta chains follows, all from one sample in a study of blood T cell repertoires in COVID-19. TCRdb's table, derived via immunoSEQ multiplex PCR, lists solely in-frame clones and lacks some. Here the sample spans tens of thousands of clones, 86% being singletons. The sample was peripheral blood. The receptors were gathered from a man between 60 and 75 years old with active or convalescent COVID-19. Each CDR3 is given with its conserved first and last residue. The D gene is left open where the match is weak. The size of a clone is reported for some rows only, either as once, few or many, or as a class for expanded clones.

v_call	j_call	d_call	clone_size	cdr3_nt	cdr3_aa
TRBV7-2	TRBJ1-1	-	-	TGTGCCAGCAGTTCAGGGTTGGACACTGAAGCTTTCTTT	CASSSGLDTEAFF
TRBV7-8	TRBJ1-3	TRBD1	-	TGTGCCAGCAGCTCAACAGGGGTTCAAACTGGAAACACCATATATTTT	CASSSTGVQTGNTIYF
TRBV12-3/TRBV12-4	TRBJ2-7	-	-	TGTGCCAGCGGGAGGGGGATGGAGCAGTACTTC	CASGRGMEQYF
TRBV6-2/TRBV6-3	TRBJ2-3	TRBD2	-	TGTGCCAGCAGCGCTTCTGGGCGGGGGGGCTGTAGGACAGATACGCAGTATTTT	CASSASGRGGCRTDTQYF
TRBV7-9	TRBJ1-6	-	-	TGTGCCAGCAGCTTGAGGAACCTGGAGGGTTCACCCCTCCACTTT	CASSLRNLEGSPLHF
TRBV29-1	TRBJ1-2	-	once	TGCAGCGTGGTCCTCGGGACTCTCGGGGGCTACACCTTC	CSVVLGTLGGYTF
TRBV7-2	TRBJ2-7	TRBD2	-	TGTGCCAGCAGCTTAACGACTAGCGGGGTGCTCGAGCAGTACTTC	CASSLTTSGVLEQYF
TRBV30	TRBJ1-5	-	-	TGTGCCTGGAGTGTAAAGGGGTTCGGCAATCAGCCCCAGCATTTT	CAWSVKGFGNQPQHF
TRBV3-1/TRBV3-2	TRBJ2-6	TRBD1	-	TGTGCCTCGGAGGCCAGGGGGTCCGGGGCCAACGTCCTGACTTTC	CASEARGSGANVLTF
TRBV19	TRBJ1-1	-	-	TGTGCCAGTACTATCTCCCGGAACACTGAAGCTTTCTTT	CASTISRNTEAFF
TRBV7-3	TRBJ1-6	TRBD1	-	TGTGCCAGCAGCGAAGGGGGCGAGTATAATTCACCCCTCCACTTT	CASSEGGEYNSPLHF
TRBV7-2	TRBJ1-5	-	few	TGTGCCAGCAGCTTTTCCTTGTCGAGCAATCAGCCCCAGCATTTT	CASSFSLSSNQPQHF
TRBV15	TRBJ2-5	-	-	TGTGCCACGGGGGGTGGTGGGGAGACCCAGTACTTC	CATGGGGETQYF
TRBV19	TRBJ1-5	TRBD1	-	TGTGCCAGTCTCCCACTCGACAGGGGGCCTAATCAGCCCCAGCATTTT	CASLPLDRGPNQPQHF
TRBV6-1	TRBJ1-2	-	-	TGTGCCAGCAGTGAAAGGGCGGGGAGCTATGGCTACACCTTC	CASSERAGSYGYTF
TRBV28	TRBJ1-2	TRBD1	-	TGTGCCAGCAGTCCTGGACAGGGCCTTAACTATGGCTACACCTTC	CASSPGQGLNYGYTF
TRBV28	TRBJ1-5	TRBD1	few	TGTGCCAGCAGGATGACAGGGAATCAGCCCCAGCATTTT	CASRMTGNQPQHF
TRBV4-3	TRBJ2-2	TRBD1	-	TGCGCCAGCAGCCGGGACAGGAGAACCGGGGAGCTGTTTTTT	CASSRDRRTGELFF
TRBV7-2	TRBJ2-7	-	medium-sized	TGTGCCAGCAGCTTCAGGACAGCCTCCTACGAGCAGTACTTC	CASSFRTASYEQYF
TRBV28	TRBJ1-5	TRBD1	-	TGTGCCAGCAGCCGACAGGGTATCAGTCAGCCCCAGCATTTT	CASSRQGISQPQHF
TRBV12-3/TRBV12-4	TRBJ2-7	-	once	TGTGCCAGCAGTTACTACTACGAGCAGTACTTC	CASSYYYEQYF
TRBV29-1	TRBJ2-1	-	-	TGCAGCGTTGTGTTGGACACCCTGGGCGATGAGCAGTTCTTC	CSVVLDTLGDEQFF
TRBV11-2	TRBJ2-1	-	-	TGTGCCAGCAGCTTAAGCGAGGCATCTGAGCAGTTCTTC	CASSLSEASEQFF
TRBV15	TRBJ1-4	-	-	TGTGCCACCAGCAGAGATCGCCCCCCTATGAGTTGGCTGTTTTTT	CATSRDRPPMSWLFF
TRBV15	TRBJ1-4	-	-	TGTGCCACCAGCAGACTAGGGGTACCTAATGAAAAACTGTTTTTT	CATSRLGVPNEKLFF
TRBV18	TRBJ1-1	-	-	TGTGCCAGCTCAGAGGGAACCCCTGAAGCTTTCTTT	CASSEGTPEAFF
TRBV4-1	TRBJ2-5	-	-	TGCGCCAGCAGCCAGGAACTAGTGAGGCAAGAGACCCAGTACTTC	CASSQELVRQETQYF
TRBV27	TRBJ1-1	-	-	TGTGCCAGCAGTTTGCGGGAGGACACTGAAGCTTTCTTT	CASSLREDTEAFF
TRBV4-3	TRBJ1-1	TRBD1	-	TGCGCCAGCAGCCAAGATATGTCAGGGGGGTCTGAAGCTTTCTTT	CASSQDMSGGSEAFF
TRBV30	TRBJ1-1	TRBD1	-	TGTGCCTGCAGGCGGATGACAGGGTACGTGAACACTGAAGCTTTCTTT	CACRRMTGYVNTEAFF
TRBV28	TRBJ1-2	-	-	TGTGCCAGCAGTTCGACTAAAGGGACACAAATCGACGGTGGCTACACCTTC	CASSSTKGTQIDGGYTF
TRBV7-8	TRBJ1-1	TRBD1	-	TGTGCCAGCAGCTTAGTCTTACAGGGGGCCGCTGAAGCTTTCTTT	CASSLVLQGAAEAFF
TRBV5-5	TRBJ2-1	TRBD2	once	TGTGCCAGCAGCTTCGGACTAGCGGGCGATGAGCAGTTCTTC	CASSFGLAGDEQFF